This passage covers 20 T cell receptor beta chains from one sample sequenced in a study of low-dose radiotherapy and immunotherapy resistance in tumors. Noted time point: before trial treatment. TRAV- and TRBV-specific primers were used for first-strand cDNA, which covered alpha and beta chains. For amplifying TCRs, the PCR ran for about 20 cycles with Phusion, which was used together with a constant-region primer and the adapter on the V primers. TCRdb passed the reads through MiXCR, listing each CDR3 protein once. The sample shows 100,000 or so distinct CDR3 sequences, 9.4% of them seen only once. Material: PBMCs, obtained before treatment. Source of these receptors: a male donor with prostate cancer.

This clonotype came up many times. The gene calls are TRBV6-5 and TRBJ2-5; no clear D. V was cut by 8 bases and J by 1 base, with 14 bases left in between. Germline V gene data show CDR1 as MNHEY and CDR2 as SVGAGI. This CDR3 has 14 amino acids. CDR3 nucleotides: TGTGCCAGCGCCTCCCCGACCTTCCAAGAGACCCAGTACTTC. This gives the protein CASASPTFQETQYF.

This clonotype was counted many times. The V and J genes are TRBV4-3 and TRBJ2-1; 11 bases line up with TRBD1. The length of the CDR3 is 15 residues. With 1 base clipped from V and 8 bases from J, the junction kept 4 bases outside the gene matches. The germline CDR1 and CDR2 sequences are LGHNA and YSLEER. The CDR3 DNA reads TGCGCCAGCAGCCAAGGGACAGGGGGCAGGGATGAGCAGTTCTTC. Protein product: CASSQGTGGRDEQFF.

The CDR3 bases are TGTGCCAGCAGCGTACCCGGGATCGACACCGGGGAGCTGTTTTTT. It is translated as CASSVPGIDTGELFF. This chain links TRBV9 with TRBJ2-2, with TRBD2 as a possible D gene (5 bases). Trimming shortened V by 1 base and J by 3 bases, and 10 bases separated the two germline ends. The CDR3 totals 15 residues. Germline CDR1 reads SGDLS; CDR2 reads YYNGEE. Filled out from reference TRBV9 and TRBJ2-2, the complete variable domain reads DSGVTQTPKHLITATGQRVTLRCSPRSGDLSVYWYQQSLDQGLQFLIQYYNGEERAKGNILERFSAQQFPDLHSELNLSSLELGDSALYFCASSVPGIDTGELFFGEGSRLTVL.

This clonotype appeared many times. The J gene is TRBJ2-2, the V gene TRBV27; no clear D gene. Trimming took 1 base from V and 0 from J, leaving 9 bases between them. The CDR3 length is 16 residues. The germline CDR1 and CDR2 sequences are MNHEY and SMNVEV (reference sequence). CDR3 amino acids: CASSLYGRTNTGELFF. DNA for the CDR3: TGTGCCAGCAGTTTATACGGACGGACGAACACCGGGGAGCTGTTTTTT.

At least ten counts were recorded for this clonotype. V usage is TRBV12-3 or TRBV12-4 and J usage is TRBJ1-4; 7 positions agree with TRBD1. CDR3 size: 16 residues. V shed 5 bases and J 0 bases; nucleotides not matched to a gene: 6. The CDR3 loop reads CASSRGTAATNEKLFF. The CDR3 DNA follows: TGTGCCAGCAGTCGCGGGACAGCTGCAACTAATGAAAAACTGTTTTTT.

Ten or more counts support this clonotype. The chain has TRBV10-3 and TRBJ2-1; the D gene is possibly TRBD2 (6 bases). Trimming took 0 bases from V and 9 from J, leaving 12 bases between them. CDR1 and CDR2 (germline): ENHRY, SYGVKD. The CDR3 is made up of 14 amino acids. The CDR3 nucleotides read TGTGCCATCAGTGAGTCGGGACTTCTGGGTGAGCAGTTCTTC. It yields the protein CAISESGLLGEQFF.

This clonotype was seen repeatedly, ten times or more. The chain uses TRBV20-1 and TRBJ2-5, with TRBD2 as a possible D gene (7 bases). This CDR3 comprises 16 residues. Germline lookup yields CDR1 DFQATT and CDR2 SNEGSKA (reference sequence). The V gene lost 1 base and the J gene lost 5 bases, with 20 bases spanning the gap. DNA of the CDR3: TGCAGTGCTAGAGTGAACAGGGAGGGTGGCAGGGAGACCCAGTACTTC. Protein: CSARVNREGGRETQYF.

This clonotype has a count of ten or more. The chain couples TRBV12-3 or TRBV12-4 to TRBJ2-1; 10 positions match TRBD2. This CDR3 has 14 residues. The junction had 3 bases not matched to a gene; V was cut back by 6 bases and J by 4 bases. The CDR3 sequence: CASSWTSGYNEQFF. Written as DNA, the CDR3 is TGTGCCAGCAGCTGGACTAGCGGTTACAATGAGCAGTTCTTC.

A few counts support this clonotype. The V call is TRBV7-8, the J call TRBJ1-4; 7 bases match TRBD1. Germline V CDR1 and CDR2: SGHVS, FQNEAQ. After removal of 5 bases from V and 2 bases from J, the junction contained 11 bases not matched to a gene. The CDR3 is made up of 17 amino acids. CDR3 loop: CASSPRQGITTNEKLFF. The CDR3 DNA reads as TGTGCCAGCAGCCCACGACAGGGTATAACGACTAATGAAAAACTGTTTTTT.

This clonotype was recorded many times. One end of the junction fails to match germline, which may point to a read error. This chain uses TRBV5-3 with TRBJ2-1; D could derive from TRBD1 or TRBD2 (5 bases each). TRBV5-3 is classed as an ORF, of uncertain function. The CDR3 is 16 residues long. The CDR3 coding sequence is TGTGCCAGCAGCTTGGCTGGTGGGGGAAGCTTCCATGAGCAGTTCTTC. It specifies CASSLAGGGSFHEQFF.

This clonotype was detected many times. This rearrangement joins TRBV12-3 or TRBV12-4 to TRBJ2-7, with TRBD2 matching over 7 bases. J was trimmed by 0 bases and V by 4 bases; bases with no gene match: 6. The CDR3 sequence is 15 residues long. CDR3: CASSSRERDSYEQYF. DNA of the CDR3: TGTGCCAGCAGTTCCAGGGAGCGGGACTCCTACGAGCAGTACTTC.

Comments on this clonotype: This clone may be a read error of a much larger clone one base away. The chain joins TRBV4-2 to TRBJ2-7; D is perhaps TRBD1 or TRBD2 (5 bases each). CDR1 is LGHNA and CDR2 is YNFKEQ in the germline V gene. This CDR3 comprises 16 residues. V was cut by 4 bases and J by 7 bases, with 23 bases left in between. This CDR3 is CASSPGAITSYNEQYF. The DNA for the CDR3 is TGTGCCAGCAGCCCCGGGGCGATAACCTCCTACAATGAGCAGTACTTC.

This clonotype showed up many times. This chain connects TRBV5-1 to TRBJ2-1; 7 bases match TRBD2. With 3 bases clipped from V and 4 bases from J, the junction kept 10 bases outside the gene matches. The CDR3 is made up of 16 amino acids. CDR1 and CDR2 from the germline V gene are SGHRS and YFSETQ. The CDR3 DNA is TGCGCCAGCAGCTCTACTCTAGCGGCAAATTACAATGAGCAGTTCTTC. Protein product: CASSSTLAANYNEQFF.

Many counts were recorded for this clonotype. The V call is TRBV11-3, the J call TRBJ2-2; D is unclear. The CDR3 consists of 13 residues. Germline V lookup: CDR1 SGHNT, CDR2 YENEEA. V dropped 3 bases and J dropped 5 bases, with 7 bases sitting between them. CDR3 amino acids: CASSFWQTGELFF. The CDR3 DNA is TGTGCCAGCAGCTTTTGGCAGACCGGGGAGCTGTTTTTT.

This clonotype was observed many times. V is TRBV27 and J is TRBJ2-1; 10 bases map to TRBD2. After removal of 5 bases from V and 4 bases from J, the junction contained 8 bases not matched to a gene. CDR3 length: 16 residues. Per germline, CDR1 MNHEY and CDR2 SMNVEV (reference sequence). CDR3 nucleotides: TGTGCCAGCAGTCCGCCACCGGGACTAGCGTACAATGAGCAGTTCTTC. It is translated as CASSPPPGLAYNEQFF.

This clonotype occurred many times. The chain is built from TRBV28 and TRBJ2-7; no firm D call. The germline V gene encodes CDR1 MDHEN and CDR2 SYDVKM. This CDR3 region has 13 residues. Trimming left V 3 bases short and J 3 bases short, with 9 bases between. Written as DNA, the CDR3 is TGTGCCAGCAGTTTGGGCGAGTACTACGAGCAGTACTTC. It encodes CASSLGEYYEQYF.

This clonotype appeared many times. The chain links TRBV28 to TRBJ1-5; weak D call: TRBD1 (5 bases). Germline V lookup: CDR1 MDHEN, CDR2 SYDVKM. V was shortened by 6 bases and J by 4 bases, with 16 bases between the two germline ends. The CDR3 is 15 amino acids. The chain's CDR3 is CASSRRGRTNQPQHF. CDR3 in DNA: TGTGCCAGCAGCAGACGGGGGAGGACAAATCAGCCCCAGCATTTT.

This clonotype was seen only a few times. This chain connects TRBV7-6 to TRBJ2-3; 9 bases agree with TRBD1. The CDR3 extends over 15 amino acids. The trim removed 3 bases at V and 1 base at J, leaving 2 bases unmatched. Germline CDR1 is SGHVS and CDR2 is FNYEAQ. The CDR3 nucleotides are TGTGCCAGCAGCTTGAGGACAGGGGGCACAGATACGCAGTATTTT. Protein sequence: CASSLRTGGTDTQYF.

Ten or more counts support this clonotype. This rearrangement joins TRBV20-1 to TRBJ2-5; 11 bases are shared with TRBD2. J was trimmed by 4 bases and V by 3 bases; bases with no gene match: 7. This CDR3 region has 15 residues. Germline CDR1 is DFQATT and CDR2 is SNEGSKA (reference sequence). As DNA, the CDR3 is TGCAGTGCTAGTCTTCGGCTAGCGGGAGGAGAGACCCAGTACTTC. Its protein is CSASLRLAGGETQYF.

Many counts were recorded for this clonotype. The rearrangement uses TRBV18 and TRBJ2-3; D may be TRBD2 (5 bases). V was pared by 3 bases and J by 7 bases, with 17 bases between. CDR3 size: 15 residues. The germline V gene has CDR1 KGHSH and CDR2 LQKENI. The CDR3 spells CASSPEGWESYTQYF. The CDR3 coding sequence is TGTGCCAGCTCACCTGAGGGCTGGGAGTCGTATACGCAGTATTTT.